The rows below give T cell receptor beta chains drawn from one sample of a study of cytomegalovirus exposure and HLA in healthy donors. Repertoires were generated with immunoSEQ multiplex PCR, while TCRdb's copy carries only in-frame clones and drops some. The table lists some 160,000 clones. Sequencing input: PBMCs. Receptors originate from a man aged 30 to 39 in good health and CMV-seronegative. CDR3s include the opening cysteine and the closing phenylalanine or tryptophan. The D gene is left open where the match is weak.

TRBV28	TRBD2	TRBJ2-1	TGTGCCAGCAGGGGCGGGAGGGAGAATGAGCAGTTCTTC	CASRGGRENEQFF
TRBV4-1	.	TRBJ1-1	TGCGCCAGCAGCCAAGGAGGGGGGGGCCTCAACACTGAAGCTTTCTTT	CASSQGGGGLNTEAFF
TRBV30	TRBD1	TRBJ1-2	TGTGCCTGGGAAAGGGACAGGGGGCTTGATGGCTACACCTTC	CAWERDRGLDGYTF
TRBV27	.	TRBJ1-5	TGTGCCAGCAGTTTATTTAACTATCAGCCCCAGCATTTT	CASSLFNYQPQHF
TRBV18	.	TRBJ1-4	TGTGCCAGCTCACGGGCCTACATCGATGAAAAACTGTTTTTT	CASSRAYIDEKLFF
TRBV5-4	.	TRBJ1-1	TGTGCCAGCAGCTTGGAATTGGCTTCGGGGACTGAAGCTTTCTTT	CASSLELASGTEAFF
TRBV7-2	.	TRBJ1-5	TGTGCCAGCACCACAGGGTTTGGCAATCAGCCCCAGCATTTT	CASTTGFGNQPQHF
TRBV15	.	TRBJ2-7	TGTGCCACCAGCTCAGTTGGGAGTGACTCCTACGAGCAGTACTTC	CATSSVGSDSYEQYF
TRBV6-6	TRBD1	TRBJ1-2	TGTGCCAGCAACTTCGGACAGGGGGCGACTGGCTACACCTTC	CASNFGQGATGYTF
TRBV27	.	TRBJ2-7	TGTGCCAGCAGTTTCTTAGCAGGGGGGCAATACGAGCAGTACTTC	CASSFLAGGQYEQYF
TRBV19	TRBD1	TRBJ1-4	TGTGCCAGTAGTATGTTTTTGCAGGGGGCGACAACTAATGAAAAACTGTTTTTT	CASSMFLQGATTNEKLFF
TRBV30	TRBD2	TRBJ2-1	TGTGCCTGGAGCACGATGACTAGCCCCTATTACAATGAGCAGTTCTTC	CAWSTMTSPYYNEQFF
TRBV5-1	.	TRBJ1-2	TGCGCCAGCAGCTTGGTACCCGGGAGCAGTGGCTACACCTTC	CASSLVPGSSGYTF
TRBV18	.	TRBJ2-7	TGTGCCAGCTCACCCGGGTCCTCCTACGAGCAGTACTTC	CASSPGSSYEQYF
TRBV6-1	TRBD1	TRBJ1-5	TGTGCCAGCAGTGAGGGGGACAGAGGGCAGCCCCAGCATTTT	CASSEGDRGQPQHF
TRBV5-1	TRBD1	TRBJ2-7	TGCGCCAGCAGCCTCCTAGGGGGCCTACCCTACGAGCAGTACTTC	CASSLLGGLPYEQYF
TRBV5-1	TRBD2	TRBJ2-1	TGCGCCAGCAGCTTGGGAAGCGGGATATACAATGAGCAGTTCTTC	CASSLGSGIYNEQFF
TRBV6-5	.	TRBJ2-7	TGTGCCAGCAGTTACTCATTCGTTAACTACGAGCAGTACTTC	CASSYSFVNYEQYF
TRBV13	.	TRBJ1-3	TGTGCCAGCAGCTCCTTACAGGGCGCTGGAAACACCATATATTTT	CASSSLQGAGNTIYF
TRBV6-1	TRBD2	TRBJ2-2	TGTGCCAGCAGTGAGAGGAAGGGGAGGGCTGGCACCGGGGAGCTGTTTTTT	CASSERKGRAGTGELFF
TRBV11-2	TRBD1	TRBJ2-1	TGTGCCAGCAGCTCGGACAGGGCGGGTCTGTTCTTC	CASSSDRAGLFF
TRBV28	TRBD2	TRBJ2-3	TGTGCCAGCAGCCTGGGACTAGCGGGAGGGCTCAGAAACACAGATACGCAGTATTTT	CASSLGLAGGLRNTDTQYF
TRBV4-3	.	TRBJ1-2	TGCGCCAGCAGCCAAGATCCCGGGGTAGCTTTAGATTATGGCTACACCTTC	CASSQDPGVALDYGYTF
TRBV7-9	TRBD2	TRBJ2-1	TGTGCCAGCAGCCCTCGTGCTAGCGGGGAGGCGTACAATGAGCAGTTCTTC	CASSPRASGEAYNEQFF
TRBV4-3	TRBD1	TRBJ1-2	TGCGCCAGCAGCCAAGATGGGACAGGGAACTATGGCTACACCTTC	CASSQDGTGNYGYTF
TRBV15	.	TRBJ1-4	TGTGCCACCAGCAGCCCGTATGCAACTAATGAAAAACTGTTTTTT	CATSSPYATNEKLFF
TRBV7-6	TRBD2	TRBJ2-2	TGTGCCAGCAGCTTAGCTAGCGGGAGGGCGGCCGGGGAGCTGTTTTTT	CASSLASGRAAGELFF
TRBV5-4	TRBD2	TRBJ2-2	TGTGCCAGCAGCTTGATCGCGGGAGCGCCCACCGGGGAGCTGTTTTTT	CASSLIAGAPTGELFF
TRBV27	TRBD2	TRBJ2-3	TGTGCCAGCAGGATCGACTTAACTAGCGGGAGGCAAGATACGCAGTATTTT	CASRIDLTSGRQDTQYF
TRBV5-1	TRBD1	TRBJ1-5	TGCGCCAGCAGCTTGGGGACAGGGGGGCAGCCCCAGCATTTT	CASSLGTGGQPQHF
TRBV6-5	TRBD1	TRBJ2-1	TGTGCCAGCAGTTTCCGGGACAGGGTGTACAATGAGCAGTTCTTC	CASSFRDRVYNEQFF
TRBV9	.	TRBJ2-7	TGTGCCAGCAGCGTGGGGACTGCGACCTACGAGCAGTACTTC	CASSVGTATYEQYF
TRBV28	.	TRBJ1-1	TGTGCCAGCAGCTTCCTATCCACAGTGAATGAAGCTTTCTTT	CASSFLSTVNEAFF
TRBV5-1	.	TRBJ2-7	TGCGCCAGCGCTCCTGGGGGGAACTACGAGCAGTACTTC	CASAPGGNYEQYF
TRBV5-8	TRBD2	TRBJ2-7	TGTGCCAGCAGCTTGGTAGCGGGAGCGGGAGAGCAGTACTTC	CASSLVAGAGEQYF
TRBV7-3	TRBD2	TRBJ2-7	TGTGCCAGCAGCTTATCCAGCGGGAGCTCCTACGAGCAGTACTTC	CASSLSSGSSYEQYF